This T cell receptor (beta chain) was retrieved from a study of T cell responses to AZD1222 COVID-19 vaccine. This CDR3 spans 11 amino acids. In germline, CDR1 is DFQATT, CDR2 SNEGSKA (reference sequence). Trimming pared 1 base from V and 8 bases from J, leaving 5 bases between. Remarks on this clone: What it binds is not known.

Generated by immunoSEQ multiplex PCR, the TCRdb table keeps only in-frame clones and is missing some. The table records about 170,000 clones, 80% to 95% of them present only once. Overall study findings and caveats: Spike as a whole was targeted by vaccine-associated CD4 TCRs, dominant at 160-218 and 743-854. Scientists sampled the repertoires only once the peak T cell response had passed.

This sequence was found in an adult in good health. The sample here was peripheral blood, taken on day 0 of AZD1222 vaccination. The chain combines TRBV20-1 with TRBJ1-4; unclear D gene. The CDR3 here is CSARGGEKLFF. The CDR3 coding sequence is TGCAGTGCTAGAGGAGGAGAAAAACTGTTTTTT.